These 14 T cell receptor beta chains came from one sample sequenced in a study of shared clonotypes between healthy human individuals. Data came from immunoSEQ multiplex PCR; TCRdb stores just in-frame clones and leaves some out. The sample lists around 2.1 million clones; almost 96% were seen once. Sequencing was done on a sample of naive CD4+ T cells sorted from blood. The subset was: CD45RA+ positively selected. The receptors were sampled from a man aged 18 to 29 in good health.

This clone came up once. This chain links TRBV10-3 with TRBJ2-7; 11 nucleotides align to TRBD1. Germline CDR1 reads ENHRY; CDR2 reads SYGVKD. V lost 10 bases to trimming and J lost 5 bases; unmatched junction nucleotides: 10. This CDR3 comprises 14 residues. Here the CDR3 DNA reads TGTGCCACCTCCGGGACAGGGGGATGGGACGAGCAGTACTTC. Translation gives CATSGTGGWDEQYF.

CDR3 sequence: CASSWGQGQETQYF. CDR3 DNA: TGCGCCAGCAGCTGGGGACAGGGCCAAGAGACCCAGTACTTC. The chain is built from TRBV5-1 and TRBJ2-5; 9 positions match TRBD1. The germline CDR1 and CDR2 sequences are SGHRS and YFSETQ. V shed 3 bases, J shed 1 base, and the junction held 1 base outside the gene matches. The CDR3 totals 14 residues. The whole variable domain, filled in from reference TRBV5-1 and TRBJ2-5, reads KAGVTQTPRYLIKTRGQQVTLSCSPISGHRSVSWYQQTPGQGLQFLFEYFSETQRNKGNFPGRFSGRQFSNSRSEMNVSTLELGDSALYLCASSWGQGQETQYFGPGTRLLVL.

This sequence joins TRBV11-2 and TRBJ2-7; D is possibly TRBD1 (6 bases). V was shortened by 6 bases and J by 0 bases, with 12 bases between the two germline ends. Germline values: CDR1 SGHAT, CDR2 FQNNGV. This CDR3 comprises 14 residues. CDR3 amino acids: CASRDRWSSYEQYF. CDR3 coding DNA: TGTGCCAGCAGAGACAGGTGGAGCTCCTACGAGCAGTACTTC.

J is TRBJ1-1 and V is TRBV2; TRBD1 aligns across 8 bases. The CDR3 has 15 amino acids. With 6 bases clipped from V and 4 bases from J, the junction kept 10 bases outside the gene matches. Germline loops: CDR1 SNHLY, CDR2 FYNNEI. This chain's CDR3 is CASRKTGAAVTEAFF. CDR3 in DNA: TGTGCCAGCAGAAAGACAGGGGCGGCTGTCACTGAAGCTTTCTTT.

This clone appeared a single time. The V call is TRBV6-6, the J call TRBJ2-1; possibly TRBD1 or TRBD2 for D (5 bases each). CDR3 size: 14 residues. Trimming took 2 bases from V and 7 from J, leaving 12 bases between them. Germline V gives CDR1 MNHNY, CDR2 SVGAGI (reference sequence). CDR3 coding DNA: TGTGCCAGCAGTTACCCTGGGGGTGGTAATGAGCAGTTCTTC. Protein product: CASSYPGGGNEQFF.

Note on this clone: One end of the junction varies from germline; a read error may be responsible. This chain links TRBV7-7 with TRBJ1-1; 7 nucleotides match TRBD1. CDR1 and CDR2 (germline): SSHAT, FNYEAQ (reference sequence). CDR3 length equals 15 residues. Written as DNA, the CDR3 is TGTGCTAGCAGCTTAAAGATTCAGGGGGTCACTGAAGCTTTCTTT. It is translated as CASSLKIQGVTEAFF.

The genes are TRBV4-3 and TRBJ2-3, with D unresolved. The CDR3 extends over 14 amino acids. The germline V gene has CDR1 LGHNA and CDR2 YSLEER. V was pared by 4 bases and J by 2 bases, with 10 bases between. The CDR3 protein is CASSRARNTDTQYF. The CDR3 DNA reads as TGCGCCAGCAGCCGAGCAAGGAACACAGATACGCAGTATTTT.

The chain links TRBV7-2 to TRBJ1-1, with a tentative D call TRBD1 (5 bases). Between the trimmed V and J ends, which lost 5 bases and 5 bases, there was a span of 12 bases. The CDR3 runs to 13 residues. From germline, CDR1 is SGHTA and CDR2 FQGNSA. The CDR3 DNA follows: TGTGCCAGCAGCGTGACAGTAACGACTGAAGCTTTCTTT. The encoded protein is CASSVTVTTEAFF.

Note on this clone: The same CDR3 arises from other DNA sequences in this sample as well. This sequence joins TRBV18 and TRBJ2-5; D might be TRBD1 (5 bases). Trimming pared 5 bases from V and 2 bases from J, leaving 9 bases between. Germline values: CDR1 KGHSH, CDR2 LQKENI. CDR3 length: 13 residues. This CDR3 reads CASSSGSQETQYF. The CDR3 DNA sequence: TGTGCCAGCTCATCAGGGTCACAAGAGACCCAGTACTTC. Full variable domain (outside the CDR3, taken from reference TRBV18 and TRBJ2-5): NAGVMQNPRHLVRRRGQEARLRCSPMKGHSHVYWYRQLPEEGLKFMVYLQKENIIDESGMPKERFSAEFPKEGPSILRIQQVVRGDSAAYFCASSSGSQETQYFGPGTRLLVL.

V usage is TRBV27 and J usage is TRBJ1-4; 8 bases match TRBD1. Germline lookup yields CDR1 MNHEY and CDR2 SMNVEV (reference sequence). Trimming took 7 bases from V and 10 from J; bases not matched to a gene: 8. The CDR3 has 13 residues. CDR3 in amino acids: CASTSIDRGKLFF. The CDR3 DNA is TGTGCCAGCACCTCGATAGACAGGGGAAAACTGTTTTTT. The full variable domain, its missing parts supplied by reference TRBV27 and TRBJ1-4, is EAQVTQNPRYLITVTGKKLTVTCSQNMNHEYMSWYRQDPGLGLRQIYYSMNVEVTDKGDVPEGYKVSRKEKRNFPLILESPSPNQTSLYFCASTSIDRGKLFFGSGTQLSVL.

This chain links TRBV5-1 with TRBJ2-5; D remains ambiguous. Trimming shortened V by 6 bases and J by 3 bases, and 12 bases separated the two germline ends. The CDR3 sequence is 13 residues long. Per germline, CDR1 SGHRS and CDR2 YFSETQ. The CDR3 coding sequence is TGCGCCAGCACAGACTCAATGAAAGAGACCCAGTACTTC. Protein product: CASTDSMKETQYF.

The chain employs TRBV5-6 and TRBJ1-5; 7 bases are shared with TRBD1. This CDR3 spans 16 amino acids. Germline CDR1 and CDR2: SGHDT and YYEEEE. J gave up 3 bases and V 2 bases, and 8 bases lay outside the gene matches. Here the CDR3 reads CASSFGGTVNNQPQHF. CDR3 in DNA: TGTGCCAGCAGCTTCGGGGGGACAGTCAACAATCAGCCCCAGCATTTT.

This chain joins TRBV2 and TRBJ2-2; 7 bases are shared with TRBD1. The ends lost 7 bases at V and 7 bases at J; junction bases unmatched: 6. The germline V gene encodes CDR1 SNHLY and CDR2 FYNNEI. The CDR3 spans 13 residues. CDR3 in DNA: TGTGCCAGCATCCGACAGGGAATCGGGGAGCTGTTTTTT. Its translation: CASIRQGIGELFF.

This clone was observed once. Additional DNA sequences in this sample encode the identical CDR3. This sequence joins TRBV29-1 and TRBJ1-2; 7 bases align to TRBD1. CDR3 size: 12 residues. The trim removed 4 bases at V and 3 bases at J, leaving 2 bases unmatched. The V gene's germline CDR1 is SQVTM and CDR2 ANQGSEA. The CDR3 DNA sequence: TGCAGCGTTGTAACAGGGGACTATGGCTACACCTTC. Translation: CSVVTGDYGYTF.